The rows below give T cell receptor beta chains drawn from one sample of a study of identical twins. TCRdb independently ran MiXCR on the 5' RACE reads; one entry per CDR3 protein. In the table there are about 530,000 distinct CDR3 sequences, nearly 15% of which are singletons. These data also featured in a second study, about yellow fever vaccine responses in identical twins.

The sequencing sample was made of CD4+ T cells sorted from blood. These receptors were collected from a woman aged 18-29 years in good health. The CDR3 runs from the conserved cysteine through the conserved F or W. A D gene is named only where the DNA matches it firmly. Size tells how often a clone was seen (once, few, many) or the class of an expanded clone, and some rows leave it out.

D: NA
size: few
J: TRBJ2-1
V: TRBV20-1
DNA: TGCAGTGCTAGAAGTTTATTACAGTTCCCACTATACAATGAGCAGTTCTTC
CDR3: CSARSLLQFPLYNEQFF

D: NA
size: few
J: TRBJ2-1
V: TRBV3-1
DNA: TGTGCCAGCAGCCAAGTTTTGACAGGCCGAGTCCTCGATGAGCAGTTCTTC
CDR3: CASSQVLTGRVLDEQFF

D: TRBD1
size: NA
J: TRBJ2-7
V: TRBV13
DNA: TGTGCCAGCAGCTTGACAGGGGTGAGTGACGAGCAGTACTTC
CDR3: CASSLTGVSDEQYF

D: NA
size: NA
J: TRBJ2-1
V: TRBV12-3/TRBV12-4
DNA: TGTGCCAGCAGCGCCGGTGTACAGGGTTACAATGAGCAGTTCTTC
CDR3: CASSAGVQGYNEQFF

D: TRBD1
size: few
J: TRBJ2-6
V: TRBV12-3/TRBV12-4
DNA: TGTGCCAGCAGTCCCGGGACAGGGGCGCTCTCTGGGGCCAACGTCCTGACTTTC
CDR3: CASSPGTGALSGANVLTF

D: TRBD2
size: NA
J: TRBJ2-7
V: TRBV29-1
DNA: TGCAGCGTAGCGAGAGCGGGGGGATCCTACGAGCAGTACTTC
CDR3: CSVARAGGSYEQYF

D: NA
size: NA
J: TRBJ2-1
V: TRBV5-1
DNA: TGCGCCAGCAGCTTGGTGGGGGGTGAAAATGAGCAGTTCTTC
CDR3: CASSLVGGENEQFF

D: TRBD1
size: few
J: TRBJ1-1
V: TRBV12-3/TRBV12-4
DNA: TGTGCCAGCAAAAGAGGGGGCGAGGTCACTGAAGCTTTCTTT
CDR3: CASKRGGEVTEAFF

D: NA
size: many
J: TRBJ1-6
V: TRBV9
DNA: TGTGCCAGCAGCGTAGGTCTAACCAGCAATTCACCCCTCCACTTT
CDR3: CASSVGLTSNSPLHF

D: NA
size: few
J: TRBJ2-2
V: TRBV10-3
DNA: TGTGCCATCAGTCGCGTCGGGGAGCTGTTTTTT
CDR3: CAISRVGELFF

D: NA
size: few
J: TRBJ2-3
V: TRBV29-1
DNA: TGCAGCGCCCAGGAAGGCAGCTTCGGTGCAGATACGCAGTATTTT
CDR3: CSAQEGSFGADTQYF

D: NA
size: NA
J: TRBJ2-1
V: TRBV20-1
DNA: TGCAGTGCTAGAGATTTCCTAGGACGGAACAATGAGCAGTTCTTC
CDR3: CSARDFLGRNNEQFF

D: NA
size: few
J: TRBJ1-2
V: TRBV20-1
DNA: TGCAGTGCTAGAGACAAAAACTATGGCTACACCTTC
CDR3: CSARDKNYGYTF

D: TRBD2
size: few
J: TRBJ2-1
V: TRBV14
DNA: TGTGCCAGCAGCCCCCAGTGGACTAGCGGTTACAATGAGCAGTTCTTC
CDR3: CASSPQWTSGYNEQFF

D: TRBD1
size: few
J: TRBJ2-2
V: TRBV10-3
DNA: TGTGCCATCAGTGAAGGGACAGGGACCGGGGAGCTGTTTTTT
CDR3: CAISEGTGTGELFF

D: TRBD2
size: few
J: TRBJ2-3
V: TRBV15
DNA: TGTGCCACCAGCAGAGATCTAGGACTAGCGGGAGATACGCAGTATTTT
CDR3: CATSRDLGLAGDTQYF

D: TRBD2
size: NA
J: TRBJ2-1
V: TRBV7-7
DNA: TGTGCCAGCAGCTTAGGAGCGGGGAGTGAGCAGTTCTTC
CDR3: CASSLGAGSEQFF

D: TRBD1
size: NA
J: TRBJ2-2
V: TRBV6-4
DNA: TGTGCCTTCAGCTGGGGACAGGGGTTTAATAAAGCGAACACCGGGGAGCTGTTTTTT
CDR3: CAFSWGQGFNKANTGELFF

D: NA
size: NA
J: TRBJ2-1
V: TRBV3-1
DNA: TGTGCCAGCAGCCAAGTTAATAGCGGAGGCAATGAGCAGTTCTTC
CDR3: CASSQVNSGGNEQFF

D: TRBD1
size: few
J: TRBJ2-3
V: TRBV5-5
DNA: TGTGCCAGCAGCTTTTCCCATCCCGCCGGGACAGGGCTAGATACGCAGTATTTT
CDR3: CASSFSHPAGTGLDTQYF

D: TRBD1
size: NA
J: TRBJ2-7
V: TRBV3-1
DNA: TGTGCCAGCAGCCCCGGGACAGGGGTAATCTACGAGCAGTACTTC
CDR3: CASSPGTGVIYEQYF

D: NA
size: NA
J: TRBJ2-6
V: TRBV11-2
DNA: TGTGCCAGCAGCTTCGGCAGGGATGGGGCCAACGTCCTGACTTTC
CDR3: CASSFGRDGANVLTF

D: NA
size: many
J: TRBJ1-1
V: TRBV20-1
DNA: TGCAGTGCTAGAGATTTCAGGGGCACTGAAGCTTTCTTT
CDR3: CSARDFRGTEAFF

D: TRBD2
size: NA
J: TRBJ2-5
V: TRBV20-1
DNA: TGCAGTGCCCCCATGGGTAGCGGGCGGCAAGAGACCCAGTACTTC
CDR3: CSAPMGSGRQETQYF

D: TRBD1
size: NA
J: TRBJ2-7
V: TRBV5-1
DNA: TGCGCCAGCAGCCTAGACAGGGTTTGGGAGCAGTACTTC
CDR3: CASSLDRVWEQYF

D: NA
size: NA
J: TRBJ2-1
V: TRBV12-3/TRBV12-4
DNA: TGTGCCAGCAGCCAAAATCAGGGAACCTGGGGCAATGAGCAGTTCTTC
CDR3: CASSQNQGTWGNEQFF

D: TRBD1
size: many
J: TRBJ2-2
V: TRBV12-3/TRBV12-4
DNA: TGTGCCAGCAGGGGACAGGGAACGAACACCGGGGAGCTGTTTTTT
CDR3: CASRGQGTNTGELFF

D: NA
size: many
J: TRBJ1-1
V: TRBV3-1
DNA: TGTGCCAGCACTCGTCTAGCGAACACTGAAGCTTTCTTT
CDR3: CASTRLANTEAFF

D: TRBD2
size: few
J: TRBJ2-5
V: TRBV6-1
DNA: TGTGCCAGCATCTTCGGGCTAGCGGGGGGTACACAAGAGACCCAGTACTTC
CDR3: CASIFGLAGGTQETQYF

D: NA
size: NA
J: TRBJ2-3
V: TRBV2
DNA: TGTGCCAGCGATCGGGATACGCAGTATTTT
CDR3: CASDRDTQYF

D: NA
size: few
J: TRBJ2-3
V: TRBV4-2
DNA: TGTGCCAGCAGCCAAGTAGGGGGGACTCCAAGAGATACGCAGTATTTT
CDR3: CASSQVGGTPRDTQYF